This is a list of T cell receptor beta chains from one sample in a study of CD8+CD57+ T cells in acquired aplastic anemia. One entry per CDR3 protein results from TCRdb running MiXCR on the reads. The sample records some 410,000 distinct CDR3 sequences, around 68% being singletons. Sequenced input: sorted CD4+, CD8+, or CD8+CD57+ T cells (not recorded which) from PBMCs. These TCRs come from a human donor in good health, serving as a control. Each CDR3 is given with its conserved first and last residue. D genes are given only for firm matches. Rows may omit the clone size; those that give it use once, few, many or a size class.

DNA: TGCAGTGCGATCGGGACGGTGAACACCGGGGAGCTGTTTTTT; CDR3: CSAIGTVNTGELFF; V: TRBV20-1; D: .; size: .; J: TRBJ2-2
DNA: TGTGCCACCAGCAGAGACGCTACGGGCCGGGGACAGGGGCGAAATTCACCCCTCCACTTT; CDR3: CATSRDATGRGQGRNSPLHF; V: TRBV15; D: TRBD1; size: .; J: TRBJ1-6
DNA: TGTGCCAGCAGTTGGGTCGGAAAGCACTATGGCTACACCTTC; CDR3: CASSWVGKHYGYTF; V: TRBV6-2/TRBV6-3; D: .; size: .; J: TRBJ1-2
DNA: TGCGCCAGCAGCCGAGGGGCGGCCCAAGAGACCCAGTACTTC; CDR3: CASSRGAAQETQYF; V: TRBV5-1; D: .; size: many; J: TRBJ2-5
DNA: TGTGCCAGCAGCCCTTCGACAGGGATAGGGGACGAGCAGTACTTC; CDR3: CASSPSTGIGDEQYF; V: TRBV5-5; D: TRBD1; size: .; J: TRBJ2-7
DNA: TGCGCCAGCAGCTTGATTGAGAACACTGATGCTTTCTTT; CDR3: CASSLIENTDAFF; V: TRBV7-3; D: .; size: once; J: TRBJ1-1
DNA: TGTGCCAGCTCCTTACAGGTCAGGGGCACCCTCCACTTT; CDR3: CASSLQVRGTLHF; V: TRBV5-5; D: .; size: .; J: TRBJ1-6
DNA: TGCAGTGCTAGAGAAAGCGCGGGCACTGAAGCTTTCTTT; CDR3: CSARESAGTEAFF; V: TRBV20-1; D: .; size: many; J: TRBJ1-1
DNA: TGCAGCGTAGAAAGCGACAGGGACAGGGGTAATGAGCAGTTCTTC; CDR3: CSVESDRDRGNEQFF; V: TRBV29-1; D: TRBD1; size: .; J: TRBJ2-1
DNA: TGCAGTGCTACGCCGGGGAGGGAATACGGCTACACCTTC; CDR3: CSATPGREYGYTF; V: TRBV20-1; D: .; size: many; J: TRBJ1-2
DNA: TGCAGCGTTGAAGGTGTAGGACTAGCGGGGGGGTACGAGCAGTTCTTC; CDR3: CSVEGVGLAGGYEQFF; V: TRBV29-1; D: TRBD2; size: many; J: TRBJ2-1
DNA: TGTGCCAGCAGCTTCCGGACTAGCGGGGGCCGGGAGACCCAGTACTTC; CDR3: CASSFRTSGGRETQYF; V: TRBV5-8; D: TRBD2; size: .; J: TRBJ2-5
DNA: TGTGCCAGCAGCTTAGACGGGTACGAGCACTATTTC; CDR3: CASSLDGYEHYF; V: TRBV7-2; D: .; size: .; J: TRBJ2-7
DNA: TGCGCCAGCCGACTCGTGGGCAACACTGCCCAGTACTTC; CDR3: CASRLVGNTAQYF; V: TRBV5-1; D: .; size: .; J: TRBJ2-5
DNA: TGTGCCAGCAGCTACGACACGGAAAACACCGGGGAGCTGTTTTTT; CDR3: CASSYDTENTGELFF; V: TRBV12-3/TRBV12-4; D: .; size: many; J: TRBJ2-2
DNA: TGTGCCAGCAGTTTTCGGCGGGACTCCTACGAGCAGTACTTC; CDR3: CASSFRRDSYEQYF; V: TRBV12-3/TRBV12-4; D: .; size: .; J: TRBJ2-7
DNA: TGCGCCAGCAGTGACGGACCGAACAGGGGTGAAGCTTTCTTT; CDR3: CASSDGPNRGEAFF; V: TRBV10-1; D: TRBD1; size: many; J: TRBJ1-1
DNA: TGTGCCAGCAGCTCGAAGTACGGATACAATGAGCAGTTCTTC; CDR3: CASSSKYGYNEQFF; V: TRBV5-4; D: .; size: many; J: TRBJ2-1
DNA: TGTGCCAGCAGCTTAGCCTCAGGGGCGAGCACAGATACGTATTTT; CDR3: CASSLASGASTDTYF; V: TRBV7-6; D: .; size: .; J: TRBJ2-3
DNA: TGTGCCAGCAGCTTAGGGCAGATGGCCTATAATTCCAGCCTCCACTTT; CDR3: CASSLGQMAYNSSLHF; V: TRBV7-2; D: .; size: .; J: TRBJ1-6
DNA: TGCAGTGGACAGGCTAACTATGGCTACACCTTC; CDR3: CSGQANYGYTF; V: TRBV29-1; D: TRBD1; size: .; J: TRBJ1-2
DNA: TGTGCCAGCAGCAGCCCCGGGGGGGGAGAGTCCCAGGACTCACCCCTCCACTTT; CDR3: CASSSPGGGESQDSPLHF; V: TRBV7-2; D: .; size: .; J: TRBJ1-6
DNA: TGTGCCAGCAGCGTAGGGGCGAGCGGGGGGGCCGAGGAAGCTTTCTTT; CDR3: CASSVGASGGAEEAFF; V: TRBV9; D: .; size: .; J: TRBJ1-1
DNA: TGTGCCAGCAGCTTGGAGGACAGGGGCTATGGCTACACCTTC; CDR3: CASSLEDRGYGYTF; V: TRBV5-4; D: TRBD1; size: .; J: TRBJ1-2
DNA: TGTGCCAGCAGCTTTGGGGAATCGGCCAATGAGCAGTTCTTC; CDR3: CASSFGESANEQFF; V: TRBV7-2; D: .; size: .; J: TRBJ2-1
DNA: TGTGCCAGCAGCCCAACCGGGACAGGGGGTACCTACGTGCAGTACTTC; CDR3: CASSPTGTGGTYVQYF; V: TRBV7-3; D: TRBD1; size: .; J: TRBJ2-7
DNA: TGTGCCAGCAGCGCCTCACGGTTACAAGCTAACGAGCAGTACTTC; CDR3: CASSASRLQANEQYF; V: TRBV7-8; D: .; size: .; J: TRBJ2-7
DNA: TGTGCCAGCAGCTCCCTTGGCGGGGATCAGCCCCAGCATTACTTC; CDR3: CASSSLGGDQPQHYF; V: TRBV7-2; D: .; size: .; J: TRBJ2-7
DNA: TGTGCCAGCAGCTTAGATCCGTCCTTGTCCGGCGACAATGAGCAGTTCTTC; CDR3: CASSLDPSLSGDNEQFF; V: TRBV7-7; D: .; size: .; J: TRBJ2-1
DNA: TGTGCCATCAGTGAGGCTAGCGGAGTGACGCAGTACTTC; CDR3: CAISEASGVTQYF; V: TRBV10-3; D: TRBD2; size: .; J: TRBJ2-7
DNA: TGCGCCAGCAGCCAAGATTCGATAGAGAAAGACCTGGCCACTGAAGCTTTCTTT; CDR3: CASSQDSIEKDLATEAFF; V: TRBV4-3; D: .; size: .; J: TRBJ1-1
DNA: TGTGCCACCAGCAGAGGTGGGGCAGGGCGGGAAAAACTGTTTTTT; CDR3: CATSRGGAGREKLFF; V: TRBV15; D: .; size: many; J: TRBJ1-4
DNA: TGTGCCAGCAGCTTAGCGAGCCGGGGTAGTTCACCCCTCCACTTT; CDR3: CASSLASRGSSPLHF; V: TRBV7-2; D: .; size: .; J: TRBJ1-6
DNA: TGTGCCAGCAGCCCACTGGCGGCGTTTGAAGCTTGCTTT; CDR3: CASSPLAAFEACF; V: TRBV7-3; D: .; size: .; J: TRBJ1-1
DNA: TGTGCCAGCAGGCGCGGGGGGGGGACCAAGTACTTC; CDR3: CASRRGGGTKYF; V: TRBV5-1; D: TRBD2; size: .; J: TRBJ2-5
DNA: TGCGCCAGCAGCCAAGCTGCGCGGGGTGGAAGTTCACCCCTCCACTTT; CDR3: CASSQAARGGSSPLHF; V: TRBV4-3; D: .; size: many; J: TRBJ1-6
DNA: TGCAGTGCCCCCGGGAGGGGGAGCCACTATGGCTACACCTTC; CDR3: CSAPGRGSHYGYTF; V: TRBV20-1; D: .; size: .; J: TRBJ1-2
DNA: TGTGCCAGCAGCGTCGGGACAGCAGGTTCATGGCAGCCCCAGCATTTT; CDR3: CASSVGTAGSWQPQHF; V: TRBV12-3/TRBV12-4; D: TRBD1; size: .; J: TRBJ1-5